This T cell receptor (beta chain) was captured in a study of T-cell memory formation after mild COVID-19. The germline V gene encodes CDR1 SGHRS and CDR2 YFSETQ. This CDR3 region has 16 residues. V shed 1 base and J 7 bases; nucleotides not matched to a gene: 5. Each CDR3 protein gets one entry after TCRdb re-called the 5' RACE reads with MiXCR. This table has about 430,000 distinct CDR3 sequences, less than 25% appearing once. This clonotype was counted between two and nine times. Sequencing used PBMCs or a T cell subset sorted from them (not recorded which). The V call is TRBV5-1, the J call TRBJ1-6; TRBD1 matches at 10 bases. This clonotype was obtained from an adult woman who had mild COVID-19 (a few samples of this study predate the infection). Cell type and time point are not known. CDR3 DNA: TGCGCCAGCAGCTTGAGTACGGGACAGGGGAATTCACCCCTCCACTTT. It encodes CASSLSTGQGNSPLHF.